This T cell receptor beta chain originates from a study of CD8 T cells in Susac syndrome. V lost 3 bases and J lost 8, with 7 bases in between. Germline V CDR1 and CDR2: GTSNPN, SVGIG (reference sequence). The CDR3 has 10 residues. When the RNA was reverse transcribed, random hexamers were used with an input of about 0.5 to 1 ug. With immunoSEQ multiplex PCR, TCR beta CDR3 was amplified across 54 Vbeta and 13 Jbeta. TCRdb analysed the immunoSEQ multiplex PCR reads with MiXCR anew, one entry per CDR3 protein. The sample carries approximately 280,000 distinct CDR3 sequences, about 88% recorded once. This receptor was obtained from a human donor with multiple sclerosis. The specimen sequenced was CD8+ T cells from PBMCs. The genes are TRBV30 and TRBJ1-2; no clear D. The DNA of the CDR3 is TGTGCCTGGAGCCCGGACGGCTACACCTTC. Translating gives CAWSPDGYTF.